This paragraph reports one T cell receptor beta chain. The data were taken from a study of technical replicates of blood from four donors. This CDR3 has 13 residues. CDR1 and CDR2 (germline): LNHDA, SQIVND (reference sequence). The ends were cut back, 9 bases at V and 4 bases at J, with 14 bases in the middle. The assay was immunoSEQ multiplex PCR, and TCRdb's table has in-frame clones only and misses some. The profile shows more than 65,000 clones, 95% to 97% of them singletons. Sequencing was performed on T cells isolated from PBMCs. The receptor was isolated from a human donor in good health. V gene TRBV19 combines with J gene TRBJ2-3, with D possibly matching TRBD1 (6 bases). The DNA of the CDR3 is TGTGCCAGCTCCGGGACACTCTCAGATACGCAGTATTTT. Translating it yields CASSGTLSDTQYF.